Below, 24 T cell receptor beta chains from the same sample are listed, as sequenced in a study of TIL therapy for anti-PD-1-resistant metastatic lung cancer. This was the immunoSEQ v3 assay. Clones were sequenced by immunoSEQ multiplex PCR, and TCRdb holds only the in-frame ones, with some missing. This sample carries tens of thousands of clones, 69% of them seen once, and the ten largest clones take roughly 7.2%. Time point defined: pre-treatment sample, taken before nivolumab and TIL therapy. The sequencing here drew on blood, taken at baseline. The receptors derive from a person between 25 and 80 years old with non-small cell lung cancer.

This chain connects TRBV5-1 to TRBJ2-7; 15 positions agree with TRBD2. The CDR3 consists of 18 residues. CDR1 is SGHRS and CDR2 is YFSETQ in the germline V gene. J gave up 4 bases and V 0 bases, and 8 bases lay outside the gene matches. CDR3 sequence reads: CASSLAGTSGGTTYEQYF. DNA for the CDR3: TGCGCCAGCAGCTTGGCCGGGACTAGCGGGGGGACCACGTACGAGCAGTACTTC.

This chain links TRBV5-1 with TRBJ2-1; D uncertain. Germline assignment: CDR1 SGHRS and CDR2 YFSETQ. CDR3 length: 16 amino acids. V lost 2 bases and J 0 bases, leaving 12 bases between the germline ends. CDR3: CASSFMAASSYNEQFF. Here the CDR3 DNA reads TGCGCCAGCAGCTTCATGGCGGCAAGCTCCTACAATGAGCAGTTCTTC. Full variable domain (remainder filled in from reference TRBV5-1 and TRBJ2-1): KAGVTQTPRYLIKTRGQQVTLSCSPISGHRSVSWYQQTPGQGLQFLFEYFSETQRNKGNFPGRFSGRQFSNSRSEMNVSTLELGDSALYLCASSFMAASSYNEQFFGPGTRLTVL.

This clone came up a few times. The V gene is TRBV5-6, the J gene TRBJ1-2; D is undetermined. The CDR3 length is 15 residues. Between the trimmed V and J ends, which lost 0 bases and 7 bases, there was a span of 16 bases. CDR1 and CDR2 (germline): SGHDT, YYEEEE. The CDR3 DNA is TGTGCCAGCAGCTTGGGAGCCTCGGCAGTACGTGGCTACACCTTC. The encoded protein is CASSLGASAVRGYTF.

V usage is TRBV9 and J usage is TRBJ1-2; 7 nucleotides line up with TRBD1. Germline-derived CDR1 and CDR2 are SGDLS and YYNGEE. V gave up 2 bases and J gave up 3 bases; unmatched junction bases: 4. This CDR3 is built from 14 residues. In DNA, the CDR3 is TGTGCCAGCAGCGTTGGGACAGCCGACTATGGCTACACCTTC. Translation: CASSVGTADYGYTF.

V is TRBV5-5 and J is TRBJ2-3, with D unresolved. The CDR3 sequence is 19 residues long. Trimming pared 2 bases from V and 1 base from J, leaving 23 bases between. CDR1 and CDR2 from the germline V gene are SGHKS and YYEKEE (reference sequence). The CDR3 here is CASSFEWAASPIGTDTQYF. Here the CDR3 DNA reads TGTGCCAGCAGCTTTGAATGGGCAGCTTCCCCTATAGGCACAGATACGCAGTATTTT.

This clone was seen a few times. This chain connects TRBV2 to TRBJ2-7, with TRBD1 identical over 7 bases. Unmatched junction bases numbered 11, after V lost 6 bases and J lost 3 bases. Germline values: CDR1 SNHLY, CDR2 FYNNEI. This CDR3 region has 15 residues. CDR3 protein: CASRHDRVGSYEQYF. CDR3 in DNA: TGTGCCAGCAGGCACGACAGGGTCGGTAGCTACGAGCAGTACTTC.

The V gene is TRBV5-1, the J gene TRBJ1-2; D remains unclear. Per the germline V gene, CDR1 is SGHRS and CDR2 is YFSETQ. This CDR3 has 14 residues. V lost 2 bases and J lost 1, with 9 bases in between. In DNA, the CDR3 is TGCGCCAGCAGCTTTATGGGAGATAACTATGGCTACACCTTC. This codes for CASSFMGDNYGYTF.

J is TRBJ2-7 and V is TRBV6-5; D ambiguous. The germline V gene has CDR1 MNHEY and CDR2 SVGAGI. The CDR3 consists of 12 residues. Trimming cost V 11 bases and J 0 bases, with 11 bases left between them. CDR3 in DNA: TGTGCCGTACGAGCTAACTCCTACGAGCAGTACTTC. Amino acid sequence: CAVRANSYEQYF.

This rearrangement joins TRBV23-1 to TRBJ2-1; D assignment may be TRBD1 or TRBD2 (6 bases each). TRBV23-1 is an ORF, with its function uncertain. Trimming took off 0 bases at V and 2 bases at J, with 17 bases between the two ends. There are 18 residues in the CDR3. This CDR3 reads CASSQSSGAWGPYNEQFF. The CDR3 DNA is TGCGCCAGCAGTCAATCTTCGGGGGCTTGGGGGCCCTACAATGAGCAGTTCTTC.

This clone was counted many times. This rearrangement joins TRBV2 to TRBJ1-5, with D possibly being TRBD1 (5 bases). The germline V gene encodes CDR1 SNHLY and CDR2 FYNNEI. Trimming left V 6 bases short and J 4 bases short, with 13 bases between. This CDR3 region has 14 residues. CDR3 nucleotide sequence: TGTGCCAGCAGGGAGGGGACCTCTAATCAGCCCCAGCATTTT. This encodes CASREGTSNQPQHF.

This clone was observed a handful of times. The chain employs TRBV2 and TRBJ1-4; 7 bases align to TRBD1. This CDR3 has 13 amino acids. V was clipped by 5 bases and J by 6 bases; unmatched bases: 3. Germline CDR1 is SNHLY and CDR2 is FYNNEI. The CDR3 nucleotides read TGTGCCAGCAGTACCGGACAGGATGAAAAACTGTTTTTT. Residues: CASSTGQDEKLFF.

The chain joins TRBV14 to TRBJ2-2; D unresolved. This CDR3 contains 12 residues. CDR1 SGHDN and CDR2 FVKESK come from the germline V gene. V lost 5 bases and J 4 bases, leaving 5 bases between the germline ends. CDR3 in amino acids: CASSYSTGELFF. The CDR3, as DNA: TGTGCCAGCAGCTACAGCACCGGGGAGCTGTTTTTT.

This clone was seen a handful of times. The chain carries TRBV29-1 and TRBJ1-1, with D unresolved. CDR1 is SQVTM, CDR2 ANQGSEA, per germline. V lost 4 bases and J 4 bases, leaving 10 bases between the germline ends. The CDR3 is 12 residues long. The CDR3 sequence is CSVGSGSTEAFF. In nucleotides, the CDR3 is TGCAGCGTTGGGTCGGGCAGCACTGAAGCTTTCTTT.

This clone was found once. This chain joins TRBV6-5 and TRBJ2-1; D unclear. V was pared by 5 bases and J by 11 bases, with 16 bases between. The CDR3 totals 13 residues. Germline V gene lookup returns CDR1 MNHEY and CDR2 SVGAGI. The CDR3 DNA follows: TGTGCCAGCAGTACTCCCGATTGGATCCAGCAGTTCTTC. Translating it yields CASSTPDWIQQFF.

This clone has a single count. The rearrangement links TRBV5-1 to TRBJ1-2, with TRBD1 as a possible D gene (5 bases). The ends were cut back, 4 bases at V and 8 bases at J, with 15 bases in the middle. Per the germline V gene, CDR1 is SGHRS and CDR2 is YFSETQ. The CDR3 runs 13 residues. The CDR3 region is CASSPTEAPGYTF. For the CDR3, the DNA is TGCGCCAGCAGCCCGACAGAGGCCCCAGGCTACACCTTC. Variable domain in full (rest from reference TRBV5-1 and TRBJ1-2): KAGVTQTPRYLIKTRGQQVTLSCSPISGHRSVSWYQQTPGQGLQFLFEYFSETQRNKGNFPGRFSGRQFSNSRSEMNVSTLELGDSALYLCASSPTEAPGYTFGSGTRLTVV.

In DNA form, the CDR3 reads TGCGCCAGCAGCCACTTTGGGGAACCCTCCTACGAGCAGTACTTC. The encoded protein is CASSHFGEPSYEQYF. V is TRBV5-1 and J is TRBJ2-7; D call uncertain. Trimming pared 4 bases from V and 0 bases from J, leaving 14 bases between. The CDR3 is 15 residues long. The germline V gene has CDR1 SGHRS and CDR2 YFSETQ. Full variable domain (remainder filled in from reference TRBV5-1 and TRBJ2-7): KAGVTQTPRYLIKTRGQQVTLSCSPISGHRSVSWYQQTPGQGLQFLFEYFSETQRNKGNFPGRFSGRQFSNSRSEMNVSTLELGDSALYLCASSHFGEPSYEQYFGPGTRLTVT.

The genes are TRBV29-1 and TRBJ2-6, with D unclear. From germline, CDR1 is SQVTM and CDR2 ANQGSEA. The CDR3 spans 13 residues. Trimming took off 6 bases at V and 1 base at J, with 7 bases between the two ends. This chain's CDR3 is CSVAPSGANVLTF. The CDR3 DNA follows: TGCAGCGTAGCACCATCTGGGGCCAACGTCCTGACTTTC.

The genes are TRBV29-1 and TRBJ1-1, with a possible D match to TRBD1 (6 bases). Germline V gives CDR1 SQVTM, CDR2 ANQGSEA. The CDR3 loop spans 14 amino acids. V was clipped by 6 bases and J by 4 bases, with 18 bases between them. The CDR3 protein is CSVRQAGAVTEAFF. The CDR3 nucleotides are TGCAGCGTCCGTCAGGCAGGGGCAGTCACTGAAGCTTTCTTT.

In its sample, this clone was seen once. The chain combines TRBV7-9 with TRBJ1-1; D perhaps matches TRBD1 (5 bases). The CDR3 has 14 amino acids. The germline V and J ends were trimmed by 2 bases and 4 bases, with 11 bases remaining between them. Per germline, CDR1 SEHNR and CDR2 FQNEAQ (reference sequence). This chain's CDR3 is CASSLSGLGTEAFF. The CDR3, as DNA: TGTGCCAGCAGCTTATCAGGGTTGGGCACTGAAGCTTTCTTT.

In its sample, this clone was seen a few times. The chain employs TRBV25-1 and TRBJ1-4, with 7 bases that match TRBD1. This CDR3 comprises 15 residues. With 1 base clipped from V and 3 bases from J, the junction kept 2 bases outside the gene matches. Germline-derived CDR1 and CDR2 are MGHDK and SYGVNS. CDR3 in DNA: TGTGCCAGCAGTGAATCGGGGACAGCTAATGAAAAACTGTTTTTT. Its translation is CASSESGTANEKLFF.

In its sample, this clone was seen a few times. The rearrangement joins TRBV5-4 to TRBJ1-1; 7 bases match TRBD1. V was pared by 4 bases and J by 5 bases, with 17 bases of the junction left unmatched. Per the germline V gene, CDR1 is SGHNT and CDR2 is YYREEE (reference sequence). The CDR3 has 17 residues. The DNA of the CDR3 is TGTGCCAGCAGCCCGGCTGGGAGGGGGCGCGGGGGGACTGAAGCTTTCTTT. It yields the protein CASSPAGRGRGGTEAFF.

V usage is TRBV10-2 and J usage is TRBJ1-2, with TRBD1 matching over 7 bases. With 0 bases clipped from V and 2 bases from J, the junction kept 3 bases outside the gene matches. The CDR3 spans 15 residues. From germline, CDR1 is WSHSY and CDR2 SAAADI. CDR3 amino acids: CASSESNRGNYGYTF. The CDR3 bases are TGCGCCAGCAGTGAGTCGAACAGGGGAAACTATGGCTACACCTTC.

The chain employs TRBV6-1 and TRBJ2-7; no reliable D call. This CDR3 has 13 residues. The germline V gene has CDR1 MNHNS and CDR2 SASEGT. V shed 6 bases and J shed 4 bases, with 13 bases lying between them. The CDR3 loop is CASRVGTRYEQYF. Written as DNA, the CDR3 is TGTGCCAGCAGGGTCGGAACGAGATACGAGCAGTACTTC.

CDR3 in amino acids: CASSSPVNTEAFF. CDR3 coding DNA: TGCGCCAGCAGTTCTCCAGTGAACACTGAAGCTTTCTTT. V gene TRBV5-1 combines with J gene TRBJ1-1; D is unclear. CDR3 length: 13 amino acids. Between the trimmed V and J ends, which lost 5 bases and 0 bases, there was a span of 8 bases. Looked up from germline, CDR1 is SGHRS and CDR2 is YFSETQ.